This T cell receptor (beta chain) was sequenced in a study of blood T cells in healthy people across ages (dated by TCRdb to about 2015). In the study overall: Template switching captured roughly one uniquely barcoded TCR beta cDNA molecule per two T cells in model experiments. To track age-related changes in TCR beta repertoire diversity, the study relied on deep sequencing normalized with unique cDNA molecular identifiers. The donors were split into four age groups: young (average around 15 years), middle-aged (39), aged (roughly 65) and long-lived (roughly 77). Donors of different ages were randomly distributed across sequencing lanes to avoid experimental bias. For two donors (one aged 18 to 29 and one aged 80 or older), the study analyzed two additional independent replicas of 1 million unique cDNA reads from the same blood draw. The paper's findings and limits, for the study overall: Estimates of total diversity based on one million sequenced T cells were regarded as lower bounds and as underestimates. Compared with the aged group, the long-lived group had more naive CD4+ T cells, fewer expanded clones and increased TCR diversity, suggesting age selection. The CMV infection status of donors was not known, potentially confounding age-related changes in expanded clonotypes. Observed TCR beta diversity per million T cells fell roughly linearly with age, and a significant reduction was already apparent by age around 40. The percentage of naive T cells measured by flow cytometry correlated strongly with observed TCR beta diversity. Bulk unsorted PBMC profiling prevented conclusive comparison of naive and antigen-experienced compartments.

Library prep was done by 5' RACE. For sequencing, an Illumina HiSeq 2500 was employed. A second PCR of about 6 to 12 cycles was run with a J-beta primer mix and a sample-barcoded 5' primer. A template-switch 5' adaptor carrying 12 random nucleotides introduced a unique molecular identifier onto each TCR beta cDNA molecule. At least 2.5 million CDR3-containing paired-end reads were obtained from each sample. The Mint cDNA synthesis kit, primed by a TRBC-specific oligonucleotide, was used to synthesize first-strand cDNA from all RNA. All cDNA was treated with uracil-DNA glycosylase and then went through a first 18-cycle PCR with the universal primers M1SS and BC2_uni_R. On the study's bioinformatics: For normalization, 1 million high-quality reads were randomly selected from each sample, with every read carrying a distinct molecular identifier. Instead of being binned into consensus sequences, reads with shared molecular identifiers were discarded. MiTCR, set to a Q25 quality threshold and the strictest error-elimination algorithm, was used for CDR3 identification, clonotype clustering and error correction. A nonparametric unseen species model with Euler transformation was used to estimate lower-bound total TCR beta diversity. TCRdb trimmed public reads at Q25 via fastp, called clones via MiXCR and kept in-frame beta chains. Each entry merges the rows of one CDR3 protein and shows their most common DNA and genes. TCRdb's processing, not the authors' own work, is the source of the V and J calls. For this sample there are 1 million or so distinct CDR3 sequences; 40% to 50% appear just once. Together, the top ten hold approximately 19% of the sample.

With respect to this clonotype: Its antigen specificity is not known. No base quality information exists; no much larger clone differs at one position.

Donors were about 36 systemically healthy Caucasian individuals from Russia aged 6 to 90 years. Each donor gave 8 to 10 milliliters of peripheral blood, collected into EDTA-treated Vacutainer tubes. Ficoll-Paque density-gradient centrifugation was used to isolate PBMCs, with at least 7 million obtained per sample. Trizol reagent was used to extract total RNA from the PBMCs, yielding at least 6 micrograms per sample. The percentages of naive CD45RAhigh/CD27high T cells were determined by flow cytometry on a PBMC aliquot from every donor. This receptor was identified in a woman aged 60-70 years in good health. What was sequenced was blood.

At the DNA level, the sequence is TGTGCCAGCAAAGCAGGACAGCTTAATTCACCCCTCCACTTT. Its product reads: CASKAGQLNSPLHF. The chain is made from TRBV3-1 and TRBJ1-6; TRBD1 might be the D gene, on 6 matching bases. The germline V gene (reference sequence) supplies CDR1 LGHDT and CDR2 YNNKEL. From the cysteine through the phenylalanine, the CDR3 covers 14 amino acids. The only DNA kept is the CDR3, 42 bases in frame from the first base. The junction carries 13 bases between V and J, which are trimmed by 7 bases and 6 bases respectively.